This T cell receptor (beta chain) is drawn from a study of blood T cell repertoires in COVID-19. Study-level information: Samples of COVID-19 (acute and convalescent) were obtained from the United States, Italy and Spain.

Germline CDR1 KGHSH, CDR2 LQKENI. The CDR3 extends over 15 amino acids. V was pared by 3 bases and J by 6 bases, with 15 bases between. Original handling: Estimated nucleated cell counts came from reference gene primer amplification. TCRdb's table, derived via immunoSEQ multiplex PCR, lists solely in-frame clones and lacks some. Clone size and V and J calls were adopted from that table, with D and trimming inferred from the DNA. This sample has about 180,000 clones; approximately 89% occur once, and the top ten carry about 6.3%. The participants were between about 18 and 100 years old and came from some 23 US areas. Participants were placed into cohorts based on the clinical history they reported.

This chain links TRBV18 with TRBJ1-5, with unresolved D. What was sequenced was PBMCs or T cells enriched from blood (not recorded which). This TCR was sampled from a man aged 35 to 55 who had recovered from COVID-19. The chain's CDR3 is CASSPVAGFSQPQHF. CDR3 sequence (DNA): TGTGCCAGCTCACCGGTTGCAGGTTTTAGTCAGCCCCAGCATTTT.